This TCR beta chain was recorded in a study of T-cell reconstitution after alpha-beta-depleted transplantation in children. Unique molecular identifiers were incorporated during preparation of the TCRbeta library. TCRdb redid the calling of the PCR reads with MiXCR, one entry per CDR3 protein. The repertoire holds about 610,000 distinct CDR3 sequences, with roughly a tenth as singletons. Germline V lookup: CDR1 KGHSH, CDR2 LQKENI. The V end lost 3 bases, the J end lost 9 bases, and 18 bases lay between the germline ends. The CDR3 is 15 residues long. This clonotype was seen at least ten times. The source material was PBMCs from the stem cell graft donor, sampled from the stem cell graft. This receptor was taken from a human donor who donated a stem cell graft to a child with acute myeloid leukemia. This chain uses TRBV18 with TRBJ2-1; no clear D gene. CDR3 in amino acids: CASSPVRQQWGEQFF. CDR3 coding DNA: TGTGCCAGCTCACCGGTCCGGCAGCAATGGGGTGAGCAGTTCTTC. The full variable domain, its missing parts supplied by reference TRBV18 and TRBJ2-1, is NAGVMQNPRHLVRRRGQEARLRCSPMKGHSHVYWYRQLPEEGLKFMVYLQKENIIDESGMPKERFSAEFPKEGPSILRIQQVVRGDSAAYFCASSPVRQQWGEQFFGPGTRLTVL.